Listed here are 10 T cell receptor beta chains from one sample, sequenced in a study of blood T cell repertoires in COVID-19. The data were produced by immunoSEQ multiplex PCR, yet TCRdb's version contains in-frame clones alone and is incomplete. This repertoire shows some 100,000 clones, 80% to 90% found once; its top ten account for more than 9%. Sequences were obtained from peripheral blood. The source of these receptors is a human donor in a cohort sampled during active COVID-19.

This clone was seen a single time. The gene calls are TRBV30 and TRBJ2-2, with 8 positions matching TRBD1. The CDR3 consists of 18 residues. CDR1 GTSNPN and CDR2 SVGIG come from the germline V gene (reference sequence). V was clipped by 3 bases and J by 1 base; unmatched bases: 13. CDR3 residues: CAWRPGQALLENTGELFF. DNA of the CDR3: TGTGCCTGGAGGCCGGGACAGGCGCTTTTAGAGAACACCGGGGAGCTGTTTTTT.

The chain uses TRBV28 and TRBJ2-1, with 10 nucleotides matching TRBD2. The CDR3 runs to 17 residues. The V gene's germline CDR1 is MDHEN and CDR2 SYDVKM. The V and J ends lost 6 bases and 2 bases, in that order; junction bases with no gene match: 10. Here the CDR3 DNA reads TGTGCCAGCAGACTGAGATCTAGCGGGGGACCCTACAATGAGCAGTTCTTC. It translates to CASRLRSSGGPYNEQFF.

This sequence joins TRBV29-1 and TRBJ2-2; no clear D gene. Trimming removed 5 bases at V and 6 bases at J, with 7 bases between. This CDR3 has 11 amino acids. Germline values: CDR1 SQVTM, CDR2 ANQGSEA. CDR3 residues: CSVRLAGELFF. Here the CDR3 DNA reads TGCAGCGTTCGTTTAGCCGGGGAGCTGTTTTTT.

The chain links TRBV7-3 to TRBJ1-6; TRBD1 matches 8 bases. V lost 4 bases, J lost 7 bases, and 9 bases stayed unmatched. This CDR3 comprises 16 residues. The germline CDR1 and CDR2 sequences are SGHTA and FQGTGA. For the CDR3, the DNA is TGTGCCAGCAGCTCCGCCGGGACAGGATTAAATTCACCCCTCCACTTT. Its protein product is CASSSAGTGLNSPLHF.

This sequence joins TRBV7-9 and TRBJ2-5; 9 bases are shared with TRBD1. V lost 3 bases, J lost 0 bases, and 2 bases stayed unmatched. CDR1 is SEHNR and CDR2 is FQNEAQ in the germline V gene (reference sequence). The CDR3 length is 15 residues. The CDR3 DNA reads TGTGCCAGCAGCTTCGGGACAGGGAACCAAGAGACCCAGTACTTC. Translated: CASSFGTGNQETQYF.

This sequence joins TRBV6-5 and TRBJ2-7; TRBD1 matches 11 bases. V lost 2 bases, J lost 4 bases, and 4 bases stayed unmatched. Germline loops: CDR1 MNHEY, CDR2 SVGAGI. CDR3 length equals 15 residues. The CDR3 loop reads CASSYDGDRGYEQYF. For the CDR3, the DNA is TGTGCCAGCAGTTACGATGGGGACAGGGGGTACGAGCAGTACTTC.

This clone showed up just a few times. This chain connects TRBV4-3 to TRBJ2-3, with D maybe TRBD2 (6 bases). Germline CDR1 and CDR2: LGHNA and YSLEER. V gave up 1 base and J gave up 2 bases, with 16 bases separating them. The CDR3 runs 17 residues. The CDR3 sequence is CASSQGSGGGITDTQYF. The CDR3 bases are TGCGCCAGCAGCCAAGGATCCGGGGGTGGGATCACAGATACGCAGTATTTT.

The chain uses TRBV7-2 and TRBJ2-3; D unclear. Germline CDR1 SGHTA, CDR2 FQGNSA. V gave up 3 bases and J gave up 0 bases, with 13 bases separating them. The CDR3 runs to 16 residues. In nucleotides, the CDR3 is TGTGCCAGCAGCTTGGCCAGATCCGTTAGCACAGATACGCAGTATTTT. The encoded protein is CASSLARSVSTDTQYF. Together with reference TRBV7-2 and TRBJ2-3, the CDR3 gives the full variable domain: GAGVSQSPSNKVTEKGKDVELRCDPISGHTALYWYRQSLGQGLEFLIYFQGNSAPDKSGLPSDRFSAERTGGSVSTLTIQRTQQEDSAVYLCASSLARSVSTDTQYFGPGTRLTVL.

The gene calls are TRBV6-6 and TRBJ1-2; 10 bases align to TRBD1. Trimming cost V 6 bases and J 3 bases; bases outside gene matches: 7. In germline, CDR1 is MNHNY, CDR2 SVGAGI (reference sequence). The CDR3 has 15 residues. In DNA form, the CDR3 reads TGTGCCAGCAGGACAGGGGGCGCGGGTGACTATGGCTACACCTTC. Translation: CASRTGGAGDYGYTF.

The genes are TRBV11-2 and TRBJ2-2; 13 nucleotides agree with TRBD2. Germline CDR1 reads SGHAT; CDR2 reads FQNNGV. V lost 0 bases, J lost 2 bases, and 9 bases stayed unmatched. CDR3 size: 20 residues. The CDR3 region has the DNA TGTGCCAGCAGCTTAGACCAAGGGACTAGCGGGGACGGAAACACCGGGGAGCTGTTTTTT. Residues: CASSLDQGTSGDGNTGELFF.